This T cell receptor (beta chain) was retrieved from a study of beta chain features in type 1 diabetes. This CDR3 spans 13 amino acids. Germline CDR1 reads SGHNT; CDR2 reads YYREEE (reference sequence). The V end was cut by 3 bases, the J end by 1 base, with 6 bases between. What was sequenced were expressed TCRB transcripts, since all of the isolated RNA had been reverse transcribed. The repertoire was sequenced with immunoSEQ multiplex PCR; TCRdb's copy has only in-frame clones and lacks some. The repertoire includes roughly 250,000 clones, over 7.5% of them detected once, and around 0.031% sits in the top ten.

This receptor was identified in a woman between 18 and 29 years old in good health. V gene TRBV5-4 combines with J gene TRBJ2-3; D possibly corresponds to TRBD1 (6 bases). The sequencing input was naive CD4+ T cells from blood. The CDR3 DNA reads TGTGCCAGCAGCTGGACAGGCACAGATACGCAGTATTTT. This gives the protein CASSWTGTDTQYF.